Below are 28 T cell receptor beta chains sequenced from a single sample in a study of cytomegalovirus exposure and HLA in healthy donors. TCRdb's table, derived via immunoSEQ multiplex PCR, lists solely in-frame clones and lacks some. This sample has under 200,000 clones, with roughly 77% found just once. Sequenced material: PBMCs. The receptors stem from a woman between 25 and 40 years old in good health and CMV-seronegative.

V is TRBV7-9 and J is TRBJ2-7, with TRBD1 as a possible D gene (5 bases). There are 13 residues in the CDR3. Germline V lookup: CDR1 SEHNR, CDR2 FQNEAQ (reference sequence). Trimming cost V 6 bases and J 3 bases, with 12 bases left between them. CDR3 sequence (DNA): TGTGCCAGCAGGCGCGACAGTAACTACGAGCAGTACTTC. It yields the protein CASRRDSNYEQYF. Variable domain in full (rest from reference TRBV7-9 and TRBJ2-7): DTGVSQNPRHKITKRGQNVTFRCDPISEHNRLYWYRQTLGQGPEFLTYFQNEAQLEKSRLLSDRFSAERPKGSFSTLEIQRTEQGDSAMYLCASRRDSNYEQYFGPGTRLTVT.

This clone was found a few times. The chain joins TRBV10-1 to TRBJ1-1; D possibly corresponds to TRBD1 (6 bases). The V gene's germline CDR1 is WNHNN and CDR2 SYGVQD (reference sequence). CDR3 size: 13 residues. V lost 0 bases, J lost 4 bases, and 6 bases lay in between. Here the CDR3 DNA reads TGCGCCAGCAGTGAGTCAGGGGGCACTGAAGCTTTCTTT. It codes for CASSESGGTEAFF.

This clone has just one count. The chain joins TRBV10-1 to TRBJ1-4; tentatively, D is TRBD1 (5 bases). This CDR3 contains 13 residues. Germline-derived CDR1 and CDR2 are WNHNN and SYGVQD (reference sequence). Deletions cut 3 bases from V and 11 bases from J, with 13 bases between. In DNA, the CDR3 is TGCGCCAGCAGTGAAGGGACGGGACTTAAACTGTTTTTT. Its translation is CASSEGTGLKLFF.

This sequence joins TRBV7-7 and TRBJ2-3; 7 bases agree with TRBD1. The CDR3 loop spans 14 amino acids. Germline V gene sequence: CDR1 SSHAT, CDR2 FNYEAQ (reference sequence). V lost 1 base and J lost 6; bases outside the gene matches: 4. The CDR3 reads CASSLGQGPDTQYF. The CDR3 bases are TGTGCCAGCAGCTTAGGACAGGGTCCCGATACGCAGTATTTT.

The chain links TRBV9 to TRBJ2-3; 10 bases align to TRBD2. The CDR3 extends over 18 amino acids. The V segment lost 4 bases and the J segment 0 bases; nucleotides outside the gene matches: 11. CDR1 is SGDLS, CDR2 YYNGEE, per germline. The CDR3 loop reads CASSRLAGAHASTDTQYF. The CDR3 region has the DNA TGTGCCAGCAGCAGGCTAGCGGGGGCCCACGCCAGCACAGATACGCAGTATTTT.

The V and J genes are TRBV27 and TRBJ2-2, with TRBD2 identical over 10 bases. CDR1 and CDR2 (germline): MNHEY, SMNVEV (reference sequence). Germline trimming cut 2 bases from V and 7 bases from J; bases unmatched to any gene: 7. This CDR3 spans 16 amino acids. The chain's CDR3 is CASSLRIAGGGGELFF. Here the CDR3 DNA reads TGTGCCAGCAGTTTAAGAATAGCGGGAGGCGGCGGGGAGCTGTTTTTT.

The chain has TRBV18 and TRBJ2-5, with a tentative D call TRBD1 (5 bases). Germline CDR1 and CDR2: KGHSH and LQKENI. With 3 bases removed from V and 5 bases from J, the gap between germline ends came to 10 bases. The CDR3 consists of 13 residues. In DNA, the CDR3 is TGTGCCAGCTCACCCGGACAAGTGGAGACCCAGTACTTC. It specifies CASSPGQVETQYF.

This chain joins TRBV5-1 and TRBJ1-1; 7 nucleotides align to TRBD1. The germline CDR1 and CDR2 sequences are SGHRS and YFSETQ. The CDR3 extends over 13 amino acids. The V and J ends lost 4 bases and 11 bases, in that order; junction bases with no gene match: 11. The CDR3 DNA is TGCGCCAGCAGCGGCGGGACAGTTCAAACGGCTTTCTTT. Translation gives CASSGGTVQTAFF.

The V and J genes are TRBV5-1 and TRBJ1-2, with 7 bases lining up with TRBD1. Germline lookup yields CDR1 SGHRS and CDR2 YFSETQ. There are 14 residues in the CDR3. After removal of 0 bases from V and 7 bases from J, the junction contained 6 bases not matched to a gene. In DNA, the CDR3 is TGCGCCAGCAGCTTGGAGTACAGGGGTTTTGGCTACACCTTC. Residues: CASSLEYRGFGYTF.

The V and J genes are TRBV30 and TRBJ2-3, with a tentative D call TRBD1 (7 bases). The V and J ends lost 4 bases and 1 base respectively, with 9 bases between them. This CDR3 is 13 amino acids long. The germline V gene encodes CDR1 GTSNPN and CDR2 SVGIG (reference sequence). CDR3: CAWTRGGTDTQYF. CDR3 DNA sequence: TGTGCCTGGACCAGGGGGGGCACAGATACGCAGTATTTT.

The CDR3 here is CASSIGGRAPAYEQYF. The CDR3 coding sequence is TGTGCCAGTAGTATAGGTGGCAGGGCCCCAGCCTACGAGCAGTACTTC. The chain uses TRBV19 and TRBJ2-7; D may be TRBD1 (5 bases). The germline gives CDR1 LNHDA, CDR2 SQIVND (reference sequence). The CDR3 contains 16 residues. The V gene lost 1 base and the J gene lost 2 bases, with 15 bases spanning the gap.

This clone is a singleton in its sample. V is TRBV27 and J is TRBJ2-5; 14 bases are a match to TRBD2. V lost 5 bases to trimming and J lost 3 bases; unmatched junction nucleotides: 11. From germline, CDR1 is MNHEY and CDR2 SMNVEV (reference sequence). The CDR3 has 18 amino acids. The CDR3 coding sequence is TGTGCCAGCAGTGGGACTAGCGGGAGACGGCGCGTGGAAGAGACCCAGTACTTC. Translation: CASSGTSGRRRVEETQYF.

The gene calls are TRBV19 and TRBJ2-3; D possibly corresponds to TRBD2 (5 bases). This CDR3 contains 13 residues. Trimming left V 6 bases short and J 0 bases short, with 7 bases between. The V gene's germline CDR1 is LNHDA and CDR2 SQIVND (reference sequence). The CDR3 sequence is CASREASTDTQYF. For the CDR3, the DNA is TGTGCCAGTAGGGAGGCTAGCACAGATACGCAGTATTTT.

The chain employs TRBV5-1 and TRBJ2-7; the D gene is possibly TRBD1 (5 bases). The V gene's germline CDR1 is SGHRS and CDR2 YFSETQ. The CDR3 is 18 amino acids. V lost 4 bases and J lost 5, with 28 bases in between. Here the CDR3 reads CASSQTGARTPRGNEQYF. CDR3 coding DNA: TGCGCCAGCAGCCAGACCGGAGCCCGGACACCCCGTGGGAACGAGCAGTACTTC.

This clone has just a few counts. The CDR3 region has the DNA TGCGCCAGCAGCCCGGGACAGGGGGCGTTTAGCACTGAAGCTTTCTTT. Protein: CASSPGQGAFSTEAFF. V gene TRBV5-1 combines with J gene TRBJ1-1; 12 positions match TRBD1. There are 16 residues in the CDR3. Losses at the gene ends were 4 bases for V and 4 bases for J; bases not matched to a gene: 8. The germline gives CDR1 SGHRS, CDR2 YFSETQ.

The chain couples TRBV11-2 to TRBJ1-4, with a tentative D call TRBD1 (6 bases). The germline CDR1 and CDR2 sequences are SGHAT and FQNNGV. The CDR3 totals 15 residues. Trimming shortened V by 1 base and J by 7 bases, and 13 bases separated the two germline ends. The CDR3 coding sequence is TGTGCCAGCAGCTTAGTCAGGGGACGGCGTGAAAAACTGTTTTTT. Encoded protein: CASSLVRGRREKLFF.

V usage is TRBV27 and J usage is TRBJ1-1, with a weak D call TRBD1 (5 bases). CDR1 and CDR2 (germline): MNHEY, SMNVEV (reference sequence). This CDR3 is 15 amino acids long. V shed 5 bases and J shed 7 bases, with 20 bases lying between them. CDR3 amino acids: CASSPLPRAPSEAFF. The CDR3 nucleotides are TGTGCCAGCAGTCCGCTCCCCAGGGCGCCCAGTGAAGCTTTCTTT.

This chain connects TRBV5-1 to TRBJ2-5; 10 bases are shared with TRBD2. The V gene's germline CDR1 is SGHRS and CDR2 YFSETQ. Losses at the gene ends were 0 bases for V and 2 bases for J; bases not matched to a gene: 7. CDR3 size: 17 residues. The CDR3, as DNA: TGCGCCAGCAGCTTGGGCAGGTCTAGCGGGGGACAAGAGACCCAGTACTTC. As protein: CASSLGRSSGGQETQYF.

This rearrangement joins TRBV18 to TRBJ2-7; 8 bases map to TRBD2. Germline lookup yields CDR1 KGHSH and CDR2 LQKENI. This CDR3 has 15 residues. Trimming cost V 6 bases and J 9 bases; bases outside gene matches: 16. The chain's CDR3 is CASSAPGGLPRGQYF. In DNA, the CDR3 is TGTGCCAGCTCCGCCCCGGGGGGGCTGCCCCGGGGGCAGTACTTC.

CDR3 DNA: TGTGCCAGCAGTGAAAGAAAGACCGCGGGGTCAGGGCGGTACGAGCAGTACTTC. Translating it yields CASSERKTAGSGRYEQYF. V usage is TRBV6-1 and J usage is TRBJ2-7; D perhaps matches TRBD2 (6 bases). This CDR3 region has 18 residues. Per the germline V gene, CDR1 is MNHNS and CDR2 is SASEGT. V lost 2 bases, J lost 4 bases, and 24 bases lay in between.

The DNA for the CDR3 is TGCAGCGTTGGGTTCACAGGGACTGAAGCTTTCTTT. This codes for CSVGFTGTEAFF. The chain employs TRBV29-1 and TRBJ1-1, with a tentative D call TRBD1 (6 bases). Germline V CDR1 and CDR2: SQVTM, ANQGSEA. The CDR3 length is 12 residues. With 4 bases removed from V and 5 bases from J, the gap between germline ends came to 11 bases.

The chain uses TRBV10-3 and TRBJ2-2; 8 nucleotides agree with TRBD1. This CDR3 is 16 amino acids long. Germline values: CDR1 ENHRY, CDR2 SYGVKD. Trimming took 3 bases from V and 6 from J; bases not matched to a gene: 9. CDR3 protein: CAISEDRGRFAGELFF. The CDR3, as DNA: TGTGCCATCAGTGAAGACAGGGGACGTTTCGCCGGGGAGCTGTTTTTT.

This clone was recorded once. Additional DNA sequences in this sample encode the identical CDR3. The chain employs TRBV5-1 and TRBJ1-1; D is unresolved. Germline CDR1 SGHRS, CDR2 YFSETQ. Trimming pared 2 bases from V and 2 bases from J, leaving 7 bases between. This CDR3 contains 13 residues. The CDR3 here is CASSFSGNTEAFF. The DNA for the CDR3 is TGCGCCAGCAGCTTTTCAGGAAACACTGAAGCTTTCTTT.

This clone has only one observation. In DNA form, the CDR3 reads TGTGCCAGCACCCCAGCCGGACAGGGGCGGGTAGGCGGCCGGTGGCAGTATTTT. Translation gives CASTPAGQGRVGGRWQYF. V usage is TRBV28 and J usage is TRBJ2-3; 9 bases are shared with TRBD1. V dropped 7 bases and J dropped 11; count of bases not matched to a gene: 25. The CDR3 is made up of 18 amino acids. Germline CDR1 and CDR2: MDHEN and SYDVKM. The full variable domain, completed using reference TRBV28 and TRBJ2-3, is DVKVTQSSRYLVKRTGEKVFLECVQDMDHENMFWYRQDPGLGLRLIYFSYDVKMKEKGDIPEGYSVSREKKERFSLILESASTNQTSMYLCASTPAGQGRVGGRWQYFGPGTRLTVL.

The chain recombines TRBV10-2 with TRBJ2-7, with 12 bases identical to TRBD1. Germline CDR1 reads WSHSY; CDR2 reads SAAADI. After removal of 7 bases from V and 1 base from J, the junction contained 5 bases not matched to a gene. CDR3 size: 15 residues. In DNA form, the CDR3 reads TGCGCCAGCAACCCGGGACAGGGGGCGTCCTACGAGCAGTACTTC. Translation gives CASNPGQGASYEQYF.

The V call is TRBV15, the J call TRBJ2-7, with TRBD2 matching over 9 bases. This CDR3 region has 14 residues. Germline CDR1 LNHNV, CDR2 YYDKDF (reference sequence). The junction had 0 bases not matched to a gene; V was cut back by 3 bases and J by 0 bases. CDR3 sequence: CATSRTSGSYEQYF. CDR3 nucleotide sequence: TGTGCCACCAGCAGGACTAGCGGCTCCTACGAGCAGTACTTC.

The DNA for the CDR3 is TGTGCCAGTAGTATGACTAGAGGGGAGACCCAGTACTTC. It is translated as CASSMTRGETQYF. The chain combines TRBV19 with TRBJ2-5, with D maybe TRBD2 (6 bases). Germline values: CDR1 LNHDA, CDR2 SQIVND (reference sequence). Trimming took off 3 bases at V and 5 bases at J, with 10 bases between the two ends. This CDR3 has 13 residues.

The genes are TRBV10-1 and TRBJ2-7, with TRBD1 as a possible D gene (5 bases). V was pared by 3 bases and J by 3 bases, with 15 bases between. The CDR3 consists of 15 residues. Germline CDR1 and CDR2: WNHNN and SYGVQD (reference sequence). The DNA of the CDR3 is TGCGCCAGCAGTGACCGCGGAAGGGGTTACTACGAGCAGTACTTC. It encodes CASSDRGRGYYEQYF.